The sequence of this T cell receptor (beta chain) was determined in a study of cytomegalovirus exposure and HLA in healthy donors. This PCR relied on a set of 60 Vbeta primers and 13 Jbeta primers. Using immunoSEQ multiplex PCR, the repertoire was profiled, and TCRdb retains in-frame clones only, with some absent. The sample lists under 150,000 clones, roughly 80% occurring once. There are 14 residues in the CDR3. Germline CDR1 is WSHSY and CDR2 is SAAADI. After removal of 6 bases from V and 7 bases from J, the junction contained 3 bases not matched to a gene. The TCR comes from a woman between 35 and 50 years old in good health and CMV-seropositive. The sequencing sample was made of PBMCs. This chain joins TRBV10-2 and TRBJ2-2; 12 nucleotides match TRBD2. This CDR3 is CASRTSGGGGELFF. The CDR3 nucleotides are TGCGCCAGCAGGACTAGCGGGGGAGGCGGGGAGCTGTTTTTT.